The entry below describes one TCR beta chain. Its cognate antigen is unknown. At sampling all donors were nominally healthy, likely with unrecorded immune exposures. The sample is drawn from a study of cytomegalovirus exposure and HLA in healthy donors. With 60 Vbeta and 13 Jbeta primers, the PCR was carried out. This table comes from immunoSEQ multiplex PCR, and its TCRdb copy is limited to in-frame clones, with some not included. The table lists 98,000 or so clones, roughly 80% of them singletons, with roughly 8% in the top ten. Study observations and caveats: According to the study, around 150 TCR beta chains were cytomegalovirus-associated. Presence/absence analyses assumed roughly uniform sequencing depth across donors, which may not hold.

Sequencing used PBMCs. The receptor was isolated from a female donor in good health and CMV-seronegative.

The CDR3 region is CASSLANGPGANVLTF. CDR3 DNA: TGTGCCAGCAGCTTAGCGAATGGGCCTGGGGCCAACGTCCTGACTTTC. The chain combines TRBV7-8 with TRBJ2-6; D gene unclear. CDR3 length: 16 amino acids. Per germline, CDR1 SGHVS and CDR2 FQNEAQ. Deletions cut 0 bases from V and 2 bases from J, with 8 bases between.